This T cell receptor (beta chain) comes out of a study of blood T cell repertoires in COVID-19. At the level of the study: Sites across the United States, Italy and Spain contributed samples from acute and convalescent COVID-19. Sample material is recorded as cDNA or gDNA derived from T cells, B-cell-depleted T cells, or PBMCs.

Produced via immunoSEQ multiplex PCR; TCRdb's table is partial and in-frame only. The sample records approximately 210,000 clones, more than 75% being singletons. All enrollees were roughly 18 to 89 years old and from approximately 25 US areas. This clone was seen only a few times. The V and J ends lost 5 bases and 0 bases respectively, with 14 bases between them. This CDR3 is built from 16 residues. Per germline, CDR1 MNHEY and CDR2 SVGEGT. V and J are TRBV6-2 or TRBV6-3 and TRBJ1-5; D might be TRBD1 (6 bases). Source material: PBMCs or T cells enriched from blood (not recorded which). The TCR sequence derives from a man in his thirties or forties with acute COVID-19. CDR3 DNA: TGTGCCAGCAGTCTAGGGACATCGGGTAGCAATCAGCCCCAGCATTTT. Amino acids: CASSLGTSGSNQPQHF.